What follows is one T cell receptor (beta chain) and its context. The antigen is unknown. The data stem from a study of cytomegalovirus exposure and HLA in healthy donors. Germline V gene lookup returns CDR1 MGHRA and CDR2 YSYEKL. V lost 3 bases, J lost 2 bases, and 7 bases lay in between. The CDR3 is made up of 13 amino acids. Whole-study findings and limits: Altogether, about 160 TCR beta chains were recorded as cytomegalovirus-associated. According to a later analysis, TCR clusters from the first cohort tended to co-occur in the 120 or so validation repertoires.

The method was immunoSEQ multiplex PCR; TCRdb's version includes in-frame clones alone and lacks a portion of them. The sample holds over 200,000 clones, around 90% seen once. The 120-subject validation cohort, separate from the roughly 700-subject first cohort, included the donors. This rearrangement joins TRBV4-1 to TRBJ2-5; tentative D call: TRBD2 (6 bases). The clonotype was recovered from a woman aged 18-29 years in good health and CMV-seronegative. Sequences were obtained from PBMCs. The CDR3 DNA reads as TGCGCCAGCAGCCACCTAGCGCAAGAGACCCAGTACTTC. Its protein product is CASSHLAQETQYF.